This T cell receptor beta chain was retrieved from a study of blood T cell repertoires in COVID-19. Study-wide context: Sites across the United States, Italy and Spain contributed samples from acute and convalescent COVID-19. PBMCs, B-cell-depleted T cells, or T cells were the source of the cDNA or gDNA that made up the material.

Authors' methods: Reference gene primer amplification in the assay estimated nucleated cell counts. The table came from immunoSEQ multiplex PCR; TCRdb's copy has only in-frame clones and leaves some out. The D gene and trimming were derived from the DNA, and the V and J assignments and clone size from that table. The data contain 200,000 to 300,000 clones, around four fifths of them singletons. CDR3 size: 17 residues. V lost 5 bases, J lost 6 bases, and 20 bases lay in between. In germline, CDR1 is SGHAT, CDR2 FQNNGV. This rearrangement joins TRBV11-2 to TRBJ1-6; maybe TRBD1 (5 bases). The sequenced sample was peripheral blood. This TCR was recovered from a woman aged 55-75 years with active or convalescent COVID-19. CDR3: CASSPPGGVVGNSPLHF. CDR3 DNA: TGTGCCAGCAGCCCTCCGGGGGGGGTGGTGGGTAATTCACCCCTCCACTTT.